Below are 24 T cell receptor beta chains sequenced from a single sample in a study of identical twins. TCRdb itself ran the 5' RACE reads through MiXCR, one entry per CDR3 protein. The sample consists of 450,000 or so distinct CDR3 sequences, less than 25% of them appearing once. The data also belong to a second study, concerning T cells expressing NK-cell markers.

The sample consisted of CD4+ T cells sorted from blood. The receptors were sampled from a woman between 18 and 29 years old in good health.

The rearrangement links TRBV30 to TRBJ2-7, with 7 bases aligning to TRBD1. CDR1 and CDR2 (germline): GTSNPN, SVGIG (reference sequence). The V segment lost 8 bases and the J segment 1 base; nucleotides outside the gene matches: 8. The CDR3 extends over 13 amino acids. For the CDR3, the DNA is TGTGCCCGGACAGGCCTGGGGTCCTACGAGCAGTACTTC. It specifies CARTGLGSYEQYF.

The chain couples TRBV5-1 to TRBJ2-5, with D tentatively TRBD1 or TRBD2 (7 bases each). The CDR3 has 18 amino acids. The germline V gene has CDR1 SGHRS and CDR2 YFSETQ. Trimming removed 4 bases from V and 0 bases from J, with 22 bases in between. The CDR3 sequence is CASSIGVRGGTYQETQYF. As DNA, the CDR3 is TGCGCCAGCAGCATCGGGGTCAGGGGGGGCACGTACCAAGAGACCCAGTACTTC.

This chain joins TRBV6-5 and TRBJ1-1, with TRBD1 matching over 7 bases. Germline V gene sequence: CDR1 MNHEY, CDR2 SVGAGI. The CDR3 is 16 amino acids. J was trimmed by 7 bases and V by 0 bases; bases with no gene match: 11. CDR3 in amino acids: CASSYSKGARKNEAFF. For the CDR3, the DNA is TGTGCCAGCAGTTACTCGAAGGGGGCGCGAAAGAATGAAGCTTTCTTT.

This clonotype was seen only a few times. The chain couples TRBV6-1 to TRBJ2-3; maybe TRBD2 (5 bases). Germline CDR1 and CDR2: MNHNS and SASEGT. The V gene lost 6 bases and the J gene lost 4 bases, with 11 bases spanning the gap. CDR3 size: 13 residues. DNA of the CDR3: TGTGCCAGCAGCGGTGACTACCCAGATACGCAGTATTTT. Translated, it gives CASSGDYPDTQYF.

A few counts support this clonotype. The chain recombines TRBV20-1 with TRBJ2-3; either TRBD1 or TRBD2 may fit D (6 bases each). Germline values: CDR1 DFQATT, CDR2 SNEGSKA (reference sequence). The CDR3 is made up of 15 amino acids. The V and J ends lost 6 bases and 4 bases respectively, with 20 bases between them. In DNA, the CDR3 is TGCAGTGCCACCGGGTGGTCTGGGGGGCCAGATACGCAGTATTTT. This sequence encodes CSATGWSGGPDTQYF.

The chain is built from TRBV2 and TRBJ1-5; TRBD1 agrees at 8 bases. The J segment lost 7 bases and the V segment lost 6 bases, leaving 11 bases of the junction unmatched. The germline CDR1 and CDR2 sequences are SNHLY and FYNNEI. The CDR3 contains 15 residues. This chain's CDR3 is CASRGGQGSLQPQHF. The CDR3 coding sequence is TGTGCCAGCAGGGGTGGACAGGGAAGTTTACAGCCCCAGCATTTT.

The V and J genes are TRBV11-2 and TRBJ2-3; 8 bases are shared with TRBD2. Germline V lookup: CDR1 SGHAT, CDR2 FQNNGV. J gave up 2 bases and V 3 bases, and 13 bases lay outside the gene matches. There are 18 residues in the CDR3. The CDR3 sequence is CASSLGKLAGWHTDTQYF. DNA of the CDR3: TGTGCCAGCAGCTTGGGAAAGTTAGCGGGGTGGCACACAGATACGCAGTATTTT.

This clonotype was detected a few times. The V and J genes are TRBV18 and TRBJ2-5; the D gene is possibly TRBD2 (5 bases). Germline V gene sequence: CDR1 KGHSH, CDR2 LQKENI. The V end was cut by 3 bases, the J end by 3 bases, with 11 bases between. The CDR3 consists of 14 residues. CDR3 residues: CASSPYRAEETQYF. The CDR3 bases are TGTGCCAGCTCACCGTATAGAGCGGAAGAGACCCAGTACTTC.

This chain uses TRBV7-2 with TRBJ1-3; unclear D gene. CDR3 length: 15 residues. The ends were cut back, 4 bases at V and 0 bases at J, with 10 bases in the middle. Looked up from germline, CDR1 is SGHTA and CDR2 is FQGNSA. The CDR3 region has the DNA TGTGCCAGCAGCTCCCTTGGGCACTCTGGAAACACCATATATTTT. Residues: CASSSLGHSGNTIYF.

The CDR3 DNA sequence: TGTGCCAGCAAGGTTGAGAGGTCCTCGTCTGGCGAGCAGTACTTC. Its translation is CASKVERSSSGEQYF. The chain links TRBV11-2 to TRBJ2-7; D call uncertain. Germline V gives CDR1 SGHAT, CDR2 FQNNGV. The CDR3 runs 15 residues. With 7 bases removed from V and 6 bases from J, the gap between germline ends came to 22 bases.

This clonotype was recorded a few times. The CDR3 here is CASRNDGNQPQHF. The CDR3 DNA is TGTGCCAGCAGGAACGACGGCAATCAGCCCCAGCATTTT. This sequence joins TRBV6-2 or TRBV6-3 and TRBJ1-5; D is uncertain. Trimming removed 6 bases at V and 2 bases at J, with 8 bases between. This CDR3 spans 13 amino acids. Germline CDR1 and CDR2: MNHEY and SVGEGT.

This clonotype showed up just a few times. The chain joins TRBV6-1 to TRBJ2-1; possible D gene TRBD1, 6 bases. Germline CDR1 and CDR2: MNHNS and SASEGT. This CDR3 contains 18 residues. V was cut by 5 bases and J by 8 bases, with 28 bases left in between. The CDR3, as DNA: TGTGCCAGCAGTCCGACCCTGGTGGGGACACACTATTACCATGAGCAGTTCTTC. It encodes CASSPTLVGTHYYHEQFF.

In this sample, this clonotype turned up a few times. The chain couples TRBV5-1 to TRBJ1-6; D gene uncertain. Per the germline V gene, CDR1 is SGHRS and CDR2 is YFSETQ. V dropped 3 bases and J dropped 8 bases, with 9 bases sitting between them. The CDR3 is 13 residues long. DNA of the CDR3: TGCGCCAGCAGCTCCCCGCCCGATTCACCCCTCCACTTT. Its translation is CASSSPPDSPLHF.

The chain joins TRBV5-1 to TRBJ2-3; D might be TRBD2 (6 bases). In germline, CDR1 is SGHRS, CDR2 YFSETQ. The CDR3 is 14 amino acids. The germline V and J ends were trimmed by 7 bases and 4 bases, with 16 bases remaining between them. Written as DNA, the CDR3 is TGCGCCAGCTCTGCGGCGGGGAGCGCAGATACGCAGTATTTT. It translates to CASSAAGSADTQYF.

In its sample, this clonotype was seen a few times. The CDR3 DNA sequence: TGTGCCAGCTCACCGGAAAGCGGGTTCAACGAGCAGTACTTC. Translation: CASSPESGFNEQYF. V and J are TRBV18 and TRBJ2-7, with a weak D call TRBD2 (6 bases). This CDR3 has 14 residues. Germline loops: CDR1 KGHSH, CDR2 LQKENI. Trimming pared 3 bases from V and 5 bases from J, leaving 14 bases between.

The chain recombines TRBV6-5 with TRBJ2-3; 8 bases are shared with TRBD2. After removal of 2 bases from V and 3 bases from J, the junction contained 7 bases not matched to a gene. CDR1 and CDR2 from the germline V gene are MNHEY and SVGAGI. This CDR3 spans 16 amino acids. The CDR3 DNA reads TGTGCCAGCAGTTACGGGTCGGGGGGGCCTACAGATACGCAGTATTTT. Its translation: CASSYGSGGPTDTQYF.

The CDR3 sequence is CASRPGANVLTF. For the CDR3, the DNA is TGTGCCAGCCGACCTGGGGCCAACGTCCTGACTTTC. The chain couples TRBV12-3 or TRBV12-4 to TRBJ2-6, with unresolved D. Trimming removed 8 bases at V and 2 bases at J, with 4 bases between. CDR3 length equals 12 residues.

CDR3 bases: TGTGCCAGCAGGGAGACAGGGGGGGATGAGCAGTTCTTC. This encodes CASRETGGDEQFF. V and J are TRBV7-9 and TRBJ2-1; 9 nucleotides line up with TRBD1. The V segment lost 6 bases and the J segment 8 bases; nucleotides outside the gene matches: 5. The CDR3 is 13 residues long. CDR1 is SEHNR, CDR2 FQNEAQ, per germline (reference sequence).

The chain links TRBV15 to TRBJ2-1; D could derive from TRBD1 or TRBD2 (5 bases each). The germline V and J ends were trimmed by 6 bases and 12 bases, with 18 bases remaining between them. Germline assignment: CDR1 LNHNV and CDR2 YYDKDF (reference sequence). The CDR3 is 13 residues long. CDR3 sequence (DNA): TGTGCCACCAGACCCGGGACCATCTTTACGCAGTTCTTC. Amino acids: CATRPGTIFTQFF.

This clonotype was seen only a few times. The CDR3 DNA reads TGTGCCATCAGTGACACCCGAAACACCATATATTTT. Protein sequence: CAISDTRNTIYF. The gene calls are TRBV10-3 and TRBJ1-3; D is undetermined. V was trimmed by 3 bases and J by 5 bases, leaving 5 bases between them. Germline CDR1 ENHRY, CDR2 SYGVKD. CDR3 length equals 12 residues.

The J gene is TRBJ1-1, the V gene TRBV12-5; 12 bases fit TRBD1. The trim removed 0 bases at V and 7 bases at J, leaving 3 bases unmatched. The germline V gene encodes CDR1 LGHNT and CDR2 FRNRAP. This CDR3 region has 15 residues. The CDR3 region is CASGLVGTGGNEAFF. The CDR3 DNA follows: TGTGCTAGTGGTTTGGTAGGGACAGGGGGCAATGAAGCTTTCTTT.

This rearrangement joins TRBV9 to TRBJ2-1; 7 nucleotides align to TRBD2. The CDR3 is 16 residues long. The V segment lost 0 bases and the J segment 4 bases; nucleotides outside the gene matches: 7. The germline V gene encodes CDR1 SGDLS and CDR2 YYNGEE. CDR3 sequence reads: CASSVGPSGHYNEQFF. The DNA of the CDR3 is TGTGCCAGCAGCGTAGGTCCTAGCGGTCATTACAATGAGCAGTTCTTC.

This CDR3 reads CASSLVLASGGQETQYF. The CDR3 DNA reads TGTGCCAGCAGCTTAGTGCTTGCTAGCGGGGGGCAAGAGACCCAGTACTTC. This chain connects TRBV7-2 to TRBJ2-5; 11 positions match TRBD2. V lost 1 base and J lost 2; bases outside the gene matches: 6. The length of the CDR3 is 17 residues. The germline V gene encodes CDR1 SGHTA and CDR2 FQGNSA. The variable domain in full, with the rest retrieved from reference TRBV7-2 and TRBJ2-5, is GAGVSQSPSNKVTEKGKDVELRCDPISGHTALYWYRQSLGQGLEFLIYFQGNSAPDKSGLPSDRFSAERTGGSVSTLTIQRTQQEDSAVYLCASSLVLASGGQETQYFGPGTRLLVL.

This clonotype turned up a few times. The CDR3 is CASSESAGKETQYF. For the CDR3, the DNA is TGTGCCAGCAGTGAATCTGCAGGGAAAGAGACCCAGTACTTC. The V call is TRBV2, the J call TRBJ2-5; TRBD1 might be the D (5 bases). CDR3 length: 14 amino acids. Germline CDR1 is SNHLY and CDR2 is FYNNEI. The germline V and J ends were trimmed by 2 bases and 3 bases, with 10 bases remaining between them. Together with reference TRBV2 and TRBJ2-5, the CDR3 gives the full variable domain: EPEVTQTPSHQVTQMGQEVILRCVPISNHLYFYWYRQILGQKVEFLVSFYNNEISEKSEIFDDQFSVERPDGSNFTLKIRSTKLEDSAMYFCASSESAGKETQYFGPGTRLLVL.